This TCR beta chain was recorded in a study of OX40 agonist ivuxolimab in advanced cancers. Whole-study results and caveats: Fewer expanded clones were found on average in CD4+ than in CD8+ T cells.

Assay used: immunoSEQ multiplex PCR; TCRdb lists only in-frame clones, some missing. The data contain about 110,000 clones, 90% of them singletons. This CDR3 contains 17 residues. The germline V gene has CDR1 SGHTA and CDR2 FQGNSA. The V and J ends lost 0 bases and 1 base, in that order; junction bases with no gene match: 4. About this clone itself: Its specificity is not known.

The chain carries TRBV7-2 and TRBJ2-2, with 8 bases matching TRBD2. This TCR was sampled from an adult with an advanced solid tumor such as melanoma, head and neck, liver or kidney cancer. Material: CD4+ or CD8+ T cells sorted from blood, obtained in a trial of the OX40 agonist ivuxolimab. CDR3 DNA sequence: TGTGCCAGCAGCTTAGCGGTGGCGGGGGGGAACACCGGGGAGCTGTTTTTT. Amino acid sequence: CASSLAVAGGNTGELFF.